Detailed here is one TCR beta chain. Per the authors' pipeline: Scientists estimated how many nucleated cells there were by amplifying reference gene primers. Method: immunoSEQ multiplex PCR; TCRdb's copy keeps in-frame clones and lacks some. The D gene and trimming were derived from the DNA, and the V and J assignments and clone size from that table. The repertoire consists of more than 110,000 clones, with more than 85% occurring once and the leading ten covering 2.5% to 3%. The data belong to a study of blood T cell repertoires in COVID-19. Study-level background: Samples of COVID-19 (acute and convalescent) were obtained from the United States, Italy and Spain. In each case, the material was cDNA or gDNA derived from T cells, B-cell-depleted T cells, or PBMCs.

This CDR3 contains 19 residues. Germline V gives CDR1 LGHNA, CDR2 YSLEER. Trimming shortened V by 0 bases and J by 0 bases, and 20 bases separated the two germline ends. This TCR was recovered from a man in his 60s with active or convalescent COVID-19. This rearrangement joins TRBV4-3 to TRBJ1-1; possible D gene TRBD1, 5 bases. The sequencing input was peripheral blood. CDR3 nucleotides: TGCGCCAGCAGCCAAGAGGGGGAGGTAGACACAAACTTGAACACTGAAGCTTTCTTT. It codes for CASSQEGEVDTNLNTEAFF.